This TCR beta chain was found in a study of blood T cell repertoires in COVID-19. Across the whole study: Sources were T cells, B-cell-depleted T cells, or PBMCs; the material itself was cDNA or gDNA.

Original methodology: Amplification from reference gene primers served as the basis for estimated nucleated cell counts. Measured with immunoSEQ multiplex PCR; TCRdb has only the in-frame clones, and not every one. D and trimming come from the DNA, and the V and J calls and clone size come from that table. Of about 180,000 clones in the sample, 82% were seen once. Regarding this clone: The junction departs from germline at one end; a sequencing error may be responsible.

The germline CDR1 and CDR2 sequences are SNHLY and FYNNEI. The CDR3 sequence is 14 residues long. Participant age was roughly 18 to 90 years, and participants resided in roughly 25 US areas. Either two negative PCRs, clearance, or symptom resolution qualified Cohort 3 donors as recovered. The clonotype comes from a man between 60 and 75 years old who had recovered from COVID-19. Sequenced material: PBMCs or T cells enriched from blood (not recorded which). This chain links TRBV2 with TRBJ2-7; D not resolved. The chain's CDR3 is CASSEARRGNPFDF. The CDR3 DNA reads as TGTGCCAGCAGTGAAGCCCGACGCGGAAACCCTTTCGACTTC.